The T cell receptor beta chain under discussion was sequenced for a study of shared clonotypes between healthy human individuals. Study information: Plates per donor: three CD4 naive, three CD4 memory, two CD8 naive, one CD8 memory.

Authors' analysis steps: Filtering differed since immunoSEQ provided only junctions, with no quality scores. Using immunoSEQ multiplex PCR, the repertoire was profiled, and TCRdb retains in-frame clones only, with some absent. V, J and clone size derive from that table, while D and trimming were established from the DNA sequence. The repertoire holds some 1,600,000 clones, around 98% seen once, with 0.4% to 0.55% in the top ten. Concerning this clone: The antigen is not known.

General study findings and limits: Naive CD4 clonotype sharing across several donors was 4% to 5.5%. Estimated richness values were generally larger in naive subsets than in memory subsets.

Sequenced: naive CD4+ T cells sorted from blood. Subset defined: CD45RA+ positively selected. This receptor was obtained from a man aged 25 to 40 in good health.

CDR3 loop: CASSPGLAGKWAETQYF. The CDR3 nucleotides are TGCGCCAGCAGCCCTGGACTAGCGGGGAAGTGGGCAGAGACCCAGTACTTC. The rearrangement links TRBV5-1 to TRBJ2-5, with TRBD2 matching over 12 bases. There are 17 residues in the CDR3. The junction had 11 bases not matched to a gene; V was cut back by 4 bases and J by 4 bases. Germline assignment: CDR1 SGHRS and CDR2 YFSETQ.